A single TCR beta chain is shown here with its context. This sample was included in a study of blood T cells in healthy people across ages. Next came a second PCR, run for about 6 to 12 cycles, which used a sample-barcoded 5' primer along with a J-beta primer mix. TCRdb passed the 5' RACE reads through MiXCR, listing each CDR3 protein once. The sample lists 1 million to 1.2 million distinct CDR3 sequences; 35% to 45% were seen once. Germline CDR1 and CDR2: SGHNT and YYREEE (reference sequence). This CDR3 is 15 amino acids long. The V gene lost 4 bases and the J gene lost 5 bases, with 16 bases spanning the gap.

Input material: blood. The chain carries TRBV5-4 and TRBJ2-1, with D possibly matching TRBD1 (6 bases). The sequence came from a man between 18 and 35 years old in good health. DNA of the CDR3: TGTGCCAGCAGCCGAGTCTTAGGGGGTAACAATGAGCAGTTCTTC. It translates to CASSRVLGGNNEQFF.